Sequencing of this T cell receptor beta chain was carried out in a study of T cells in Graves' hyperthyroidism and ophthalmopathy. The CDR3 loop spans 13 amino acids. From germline, CDR1 is KGHDR and CDR2 SFDVKD. The germline V and J ends were trimmed by 2 bases and 8 bases, with 11 bases remaining between them. Amplification targeted TCR beta CDR3 regions from RNA transcripts. The study used the HTBI primer set for a first-round RT-PCR of the TCR CDR3. TCRdb reprocessed the multiplex PCR reads via MiXCR and lists one record per CDR3 protein. The table has around 580,000 distinct CDR3 sequences, over 15% seen once.

The specimen sequenced was blood. This receptor was taken from a woman aged 18-30 years with Graves' hyperthyroidism. The rearrangement joins TRBV24-1 to TRBJ1-2; a possible D gene is TRBD1 (5 bases). The DNA for the CDR3 is TGTGCCACCAGTGATTCCAGGGTTAACGGCTACACCTTC. The encoded protein is CATSDSRVNGYTF.